The 15 T cell receptor beta chains given below trace back to one sample, sequenced in a study of T-cell memory formation after mild COVID-19. One entry per CDR3 protein, called by TCRdb with MiXCR from the 5' RACE reads. Of 300,000 to 400,000 distinct CDR3 sequences detected, 13% to 15% appear once; the ten largest clones hold about 22%. Sample: PBMCs or a T cell subset sorted from them (not recorded which). The receptors shown here come from a man younger than 35 who had mild COVID-19 (a few samples of this study predate the infection). Cell type and time point are not known.

The chain employs TRBV5-1 and TRBJ2-2; D uncertain. Germline CDR1 reads SGHRS; CDR2 reads YFSETQ. Trimming took off 7 bases at V and 0 bases at J, with 10 bases between the two ends. This CDR3 is built from 14 residues. This CDR3 reads CASQEAANTGELFF. The DNA for the CDR3 is TGCGCCAGCCAGGAAGCAGCGAACACCGGGGAGCTGTTTTTT.

In its sample, this clonotype was seen a few times. This chain connects TRBV10-3 to TRBJ2-1; the match to TRBD2 covers 12 bases. CDR1 and CDR2 from the germline V gene are ENHRY and SYGVKD. This CDR3 comprises 14 residues. With V trimmed by 4 bases and J by 7 bases, 2 bases remained unmatched. The CDR3 DNA sequence: TGTGCCATCAGTGGGGGGACTAGCGGGAATGAGCAGTTCTTC. This codes for CAISGGTSGNEQFF.

This clonotype was observed a handful of times. The chain recombines TRBV2 with TRBJ2-7, with 10 bases fitting TRBD2. Trimming at V came to 3 bases and at J to 2 bases, leaving 4 bases not matched to a gene. The germline V gene encodes CDR1 SNHLY and CDR2 FYNNEI. The CDR3 covers 15 residues. The CDR3 DNA reads TGTGCCAGCAGTGAGGAGCTAGCGGGGGCCTACGAGCAGTACGTC. Translated, it gives CASSEELAGAYEQYV.

CDR3 bases: TGTGCCAGCAGTCTAGACCGACAGGTTCTAGATACGCAGTATTTT. This sequence encodes CASSLDRQVLDTQYF. The V call is TRBV6-6, the J call TRBJ2-3; perhaps TRBD1 as D (6 bases). The germline V gene encodes CDR1 MNHNY and CDR2 SVGAGI (reference sequence). Trimming stripped 5 bases from V and 5 bases from J, with 17 bases between. This CDR3 comprises 15 residues.

This clonotype was recorded only once. This chain joins TRBV5-1 and TRBJ2-3; perhaps TRBD2 as D (6 bases). Germline V CDR1 and CDR2: SGHRS, YFSETQ. The CDR3 extends over 15 amino acids. V lost 6 bases to trimming and J lost 3 bases, with 17 bases between them. The DNA of the CDR3 is TGCGCCAGCACCCCTGGAGGGATGAGGACAGATACGCAGTATTTT. Translation: CASTPGGMRTDTQYF.

There are many counts of this clonotype. The rearrangement joins TRBV11-2 to TRBJ2-5; 8 bases align to TRBD2. The V segment lost 1 base and the J segment 0 bases; nucleotides outside the gene matches: 7. Germline loops: CDR1 SGHAT, CDR2 FQNNGV. The CDR3 is made up of 17 amino acids. In nucleotides, the CDR3 is TGTGCCAGCAGCTTAGTACCAGCGGGGGCCTACCAAGAGACCCAGTACTTC. This encodes CASSLVPAGAYQETQYF.

Only a few counts were recorded for this clonotype. V gene TRBV10-3 combines with J gene TRBJ2-1, with 7 positions matching TRBD2. The CDR3 covers 18 residues. V was pared by 4 bases and J by 5 bases, with 17 bases of the junction left unmatched. CDR1 and CDR2 from the germline V gene are ENHRY and SYGVKD. CDR3 protein: CAISGAGWRSGVHNEQFF. DNA for the CDR3: TGTGCCATCAGTGGGGCAGGGTGGAGGAGCGGGGTCCACAATGAGCAGTTCTTC.

The J gene is TRBJ1-1, the V gene TRBV29-1; 9 bases fit TRBD1. After removal of 5 bases from V and 5 bases from J, the junction contained 9 bases not matched to a gene. This CDR3 spans 14 amino acids. CDR1 and CDR2 (germline): SQVTM, ANQGSEA. The CDR3 DNA is TGCAGCGTTATCCAGACAGGGGGGAGGACTGAAGCTTTCTTT. Protein product: CSVIQTGGRTEAFF.

This clonotype has just a few counts. The chain is built from TRBV7-2 and TRBJ1-5; weak D call: TRBD1 (5 bases). The CDR3 sequence is 15 residues long. Germline assignment: CDR1 SGHTA and CDR2 FQGNSA. Trimming removed 2 bases at V and 4 bases at J, with 12 bases between. The DNA of the CDR3 is TGTGCCAGCAGCTTACGAGGGGACGGGAATCAGCCCCAGCATTTT. Translation: CASSLRGDGNQPQHF. The full variable domain, completed using reference TRBV7-2 and TRBJ1-5, is GAGVSQSPSNKVTEKGKDVELRCDPISGHTALYWYRQSLGQGLEFLIYFQGNSAPDKSGLPSDRFSAERTGGSVSTLTIQRTQQEDSAVYLCASSLRGDGNQPQHFGDGTRLSIL.

This chain links TRBV11-3 with TRBJ2-5; D is perhaps TRBD1 or TRBD2 (5 bases each). This CDR3 has 13 residues. Trimming left V 5 bases short and J 3 bases short, with 10 bases between. Germline V gene sequence: CDR1 SGHNT, CDR2 YENEEA. This CDR3 reads CASSGDGKETQYF. The CDR3 nucleotides are TGTGCCAGCAGCGGGGACGGGAAAGAGACCCAGTACTTC.

This clonotype was found a few times. The chain has TRBV6-6 and TRBJ2-3; D perhaps matches TRBD1 (6 bases). Germline CDR1 is MNHNY and CDR2 is SVGAGI (reference sequence). CDR3 length: 13 residues. V was cut by 4 bases and J by 4 bases, with 9 bases left in between. The CDR3: CASSSQGSDTQYF. The CDR3, as DNA: TGTGCCAGCAGTTCGCAGGGGTCAGATACGCAGTATTTT.

V and J are TRBV7-2 and TRBJ1-1; tentatively, D is TRBD1 (6 bases). Germline V lookup: CDR1 SGHTA, CDR2 FQGNSA. The CDR3 runs to 14 residues. The V gene lost 5 bases and the J gene lost 3 bases, with 13 bases spanning the gap. DNA of the CDR3: TGTGCCAGCAGCATAGGGGGGGGCCACACTGAAGCTTTCTTT. This codes for CASSIGGGHTEAFF.

This clonotype was observed at least ten times. V is TRBV5-5 and J is TRBJ2-1, with D perhaps matching TRBD1 (6 bases). Germline loops: CDR1 SGHKS, CDR2 YYEKEE (reference sequence). The V and J ends lost 3 bases and 2 bases respectively, with 15 bases between them. There are 16 residues in the CDR3. This CDR3 is CASSSRTDSTYNEQFF. The CDR3 DNA reads TGTGCCAGCAGCTCCCGGACAGACAGTACCTACAATGAGCAGTTCTTC.

This chain links TRBV20-1 with TRBJ1-5, with TRBD1 matching over 11 bases. Germline lookup yields CDR1 DFQATT and CDR2 SNEGSKA (reference sequence). The V and J ends lost 6 bases and 9 bases, in that order; junction bases with no gene match: 13. The CDR3 covers 15 residues. CDR3 bases: TGCAGTGCGGACGGATGGACAGGGGGCGGTGTGCCCCAGCATTTT. Its translation is CSADGWTGGGVPQHF.

The V call is TRBV7-2, the J call TRBJ1-2; D gene uncertain. The CDR3 sequence is 13 residues long. V was trimmed by 5 bases and J by 1 base, leaving 8 bases between them. CDR1 is SGHTA, CDR2 FQGNSA, per germline. CDR3: CASSPSSNYGYTF. The CDR3, as DNA: TGTGCCAGCAGCCCTTCCAGTAACTATGGCTACACCTTC.